The 16 T cell receptor beta chains below come from one sample, sequenced in a study of blood T cell repertoires in COVID-19. This table comes from immunoSEQ multiplex PCR, and its TCRdb copy is limited to in-frame clones, with some not included. This table holds some 220,000 clones, 75% to 85% found once. Material: peripheral blood. These receptors were taken from a human donor in a cohort sampled during active COVID-19.

This chain uses TRBV28 with TRBJ2-4; maybe TRBD2 (5 bases). This CDR3 is 16 amino acids long. V lost 7 bases, J lost 2 bases, and 18 bases lay in between. CDR1 is MDHEN, CDR2 SYDVKM, per germline. The CDR3 region has the DNA TGTGCCAGCACCTATAGCGTAATTGGGACCAAAAACATTCAGTACTTC. Translation: CASTYSVIGTKNIQYF.

The rearrangement joins TRBV6-4 to TRBJ2-7; D possibly corresponds to TRBD2 (5 bases). Germline V gives CDR1 MRHNA, CDR2 SNTAGT. Trimming cost V 3 bases and J 2 bases, with 11 bases left between them. This CDR3 is built from 14 residues. CDR3 in DNA: TGTGCCAGCAGTGAAAGGACTGGACCCTACGAGCAGTACTTC. Encoded protein: CASSERTGPYEQYF.

Points on this clone: A much larger clone is a single base away; this may be a read error. The J gene is TRBJ1-4, the V gene TRBV5-1, with TRBD1 matching 9 bases. The CDR3 consists of 14 residues. Per the germline V gene, CDR1 is SGHRS and CDR2 is YFSETQ. V dropped 3 bases and J dropped 4; count of bases not matched to a gene: 1. The CDR3 sequence is CASSSGQGNEKLFF. The CDR3 region has the DNA TGCGCCAGCAGCTCGGGACAGGGTAATGAAAAACTGTTTTTT.

The chain joins TRBV28 to TRBJ1-5; 8 positions agree with TRBD1. Germline V gene lookup returns CDR1 MDHEN and CDR2 SYDVKM. Trimming took 2 bases from V and 5 from J; bases not matched to a gene: 8. The CDR3 runs to 16 residues. The chain's CDR3 is CASSLGTGGDYQPQHF. The CDR3 bases are TGTGCCAGCAGTTTAGGTACAGGGGGGGATTATCAGCCCCAGCATTTT.

The chain employs TRBV24-1 and TRBJ2-1; 8 bases fit TRBD1. After removal of 9 bases from V and 4 bases from J, the junction contained 1 base not matched to a gene. CDR1 KGHDR and CDR2 SFDVKD come from the germline V gene. This CDR3 is built from 12 residues. The CDR3 here is CATGDRYNEQFF. The CDR3 DNA reads TGTGCCACCGGGGACAGGTACAATGAGCAGTTCTTC.

The count of this clone is one. The chain combines TRBV28 with TRBJ1-2, with a tentative D call TRBD1 (5 bases). The CDR3 extends over 13 amino acids. From germline, CDR1 is MDHEN and CDR2 SYDVKM. The ends were cut back, 4 bases at V and 2 bases at J, with 8 bases in the middle. The CDR3 loop reads CASSSRVNYGYTF. The CDR3 nucleotides are TGTGCCAGCAGTTCCAGGGTGAACTATGGCTACACCTTC.

The V call is TRBV7-2, the J call TRBJ2-1; 9 nucleotides agree with TRBD2. Germline V gene lookup returns CDR1 SGHTA and CDR2 FQGNSA. The V and J ends lost 6 bases and 9 bases, in that order; junction bases with no gene match: 12. The length of the CDR3 is 15 residues. The CDR3 spells CASSRHSGGGGEQFF. The CDR3 nucleotides are TGTGCCAGCAGTCGTCATAGCGGGGGCGGGGGTGAGCAGTTCTTC.

This chain uses TRBV28 with TRBJ1-1; 9 positions agree with TRBD1. The trim removed 2 bases at V and 5 bases at J, leaving 12 bases unmatched. This CDR3 contains 17 residues. Germline V gene sequence: CDR1 MDHEN, CDR2 SYDVKM. Here the CDR3 reads CASSLQIHRGLGTEAFF. CDR3 sequence (DNA): TGTGCCAGCAGTTTACAGATCCACAGGGGGCTTGGAACTGAAGCTTTCTTT.

V is TRBV7-2 and J is TRBJ2-5; 7 bases fit TRBD2. This CDR3 is built from 14 residues. CDR1 and CDR2 from the germline V gene are SGHTA and FQGNSA. J was trimmed by 0 bases and V by 8 bases; bases with no gene match: 6. In DNA form, the CDR3 reads TGTGCCAGCGCACGGGAGGCCCACCAAGAGACCCAGTACTTC. The encoded protein is CASAREAHQETQYF.

The gene calls are TRBV6-5 and TRBJ1-2; 10 nucleotides match TRBD1. Looked up from germline, CDR1 is MNHEY and CDR2 is SVGAGI. The trim removed 6 bases at V and 4 bases at J, leaving 8 bases unmatched. The CDR3 runs 15 residues. CDR3 nucleotides: TGTGCCAGCAGCCGAGGACAGGGGGTGGGCTATGGCTACACCTTC. It codes for CASSRGQGVGYGYTF.

The chain recombines TRBV9 with TRBJ1-1; 8 bases are shared with TRBD1. Trimming took 0 bases from V and 1 from J; bases not matched to a gene: 2. Germline V lookup: CDR1 SGDLS, CDR2 YYNGEE. The CDR3 sequence is 15 residues long. The CDR3: CASSVEGTGNTEAFF. The CDR3 nucleotides read TGTGCCAGCAGCGTAGAAGGGACAGGGAACACTGAAGCTTTCTTT.

This chain connects TRBV5-5 to TRBJ2-3; D is ambiguous. The CDR3 has 15 residues. V was clipped by 4 bases and J by 4 bases, with 16 bases between them. Per germline, CDR1 SGHKS and CDR2 YYEKEE (reference sequence). CDR3 region: CASSPYWSGADTQYF. CDR3 bases: TGTGCCAGCAGCCCTTATTGGTCGGGTGCAGATACGCAGTATTTT.

The chain uses TRBV3-1 (or the pseudogene TRBV3-2) and TRBJ1-1; 10 nucleotides match TRBD1. Germline V gives CDR1 LGHDT, CDR2 YNNKEL (reference sequence). The CDR3 runs to 15 residues. V lost 0 bases, J lost 3 bases, and 1 base stayed unmatched. The CDR3 bases are TGTGCCAGCAGCCAAGATGGGACAGGGGACACTGAAGCTTTCTTT. It encodes CASSQDGTGDTEAFF.

This chain links TRBV6-2 or TRBV6-3 with TRBJ2-4, with a tentative D call TRBD1 (5 bases). Trimming shortened V by 0 bases and J by 2 bases, and 8 bases separated the two germline ends. Germline V CDR1 and CDR2: MNHEY, SVGEGT. The CDR3 contains 15 residues. CDR3 DNA sequence: TGTGCCAGCAGTTACTCGGCAGGGACCAAAAACATTCAGTACTTC. It specifies CASSYSAGTKNIQYF.

The V call is TRBV28, the J call TRBJ1-5; possible D gene TRBD1, 6 bases. Trimming pared 8 bases from V and 5 bases from J, leaving 19 bases between. This CDR3 contains 15 residues. Looked up from germline, CDR1 is MDHEN and CDR2 is SYDVKM. CDR3 region: CASFRTALGDQPQHF. The CDR3 coding sequence is TGTGCCAGCTTCCGGACAGCTCTTGGAGATCAGCCCCAGCATTTT. Based on the CDR3 plus reference TRBV28 and TRBJ1-5, the full variable domain is DVKVTQSSRYLVKRTGEKVFLECVQDMDHENMFWYRQDPGLGLRLIYFSYDVKMKEKGDIPEGYSVSREKKERFSLILESASTNQTSMYLCASFRTALGDQPQHFGDGTRLSIL.

The rearrangement links TRBV19 to TRBJ2-1; 11 bases fit TRBD2. The ends lost 5 bases at V and 6 bases at J; junction bases unmatched: 9. CDR1 is LNHDA, CDR2 SQIVND, per germline (reference sequence). The CDR3 is 16 amino acids. This CDR3 is CASSAVVAGGTNEQFF. In DNA form, the CDR3 reads TGTGCCAGTAGTGCCGTTGTAGCGGGGGGGACCAATGAGCAGTTCTTC.